One and the same sample provided the 3 T cell receptor beta chains below, sequenced in a study of blood T cell repertoires in COVID-19. Assay: immunoSEQ multiplex PCR; the TCRdb copy retains only in-frame clones and omits some. The data contain 40,000 to 50,000 clones, 80% to 90% of them singletons. Sequenced: peripheral blood. These receptors all stem from a human donor in a cohort sampled during active COVID-19.

The gene calls are TRBV13 and TRBJ2-7; TRBD1 matches at 7 bases. The CDR3 length is 15 residues. Germline values: CDR1 PRHDT, CDR2 FYEKMQ (reference sequence). The J segment lost 3 bases and the V segment lost 4 bases, leaving 9 bases of the junction unmatched. Here the CDR3 DNA reads TGTGCCAGCAGCTCCACTGGGACAGCGAACTACGAGCAGTACTTC. This gives the protein CASSSTGTANYEQYF.

The V gene is TRBV14, the J gene TRBJ2-1; a possible D gene is TRBD1 (7 bases). The CDR3 has 16 residues. Germline CDR1 and CDR2: SGHDN and FVKESK. The V gene lost 6 bases and the J gene lost 5 bases, with 20 bases spanning the gap. CDR3 amino acids: CASSPLWTGGNNEQFF. CDR3 nucleotides: TGTGCCAGCAGTCCTTTGTGGACAGGCGGGAACAATGAGCAGTTCTTC.

V is TRBV5-1 and J is TRBJ1-1; no clear D gene. The CDR3 length is 14 residues. Germline V gene sequence: CDR1 SGHRS, CDR2 YFSETQ. V was cut by 4 bases and J by 6 bases, with 16 bases left in between. CDR3 sequence (DNA): TGCGCCAGCAGCATGACTTTATCTGCCGCTGAAGCTTTCTTT. This codes for CASSMTLSAAEAFF.